A selection of T cell receptor beta chains follows, all from one sample in a study of blood T cell repertoires in COVID-19. Using immunoSEQ multiplex PCR, the repertoire was profiled, and TCRdb retains in-frame clones only, with some absent. This sample has hundreds of thousands of clones, with approximately 88% found just once. The source material was peripheral blood. These receptors all stem from a woman in her fifties or sixties with COVID-19, enrolled during active disease. CDR3s include the opening cysteine and the closing phenylalanine or tryptophan. Each record gives: clone size, V gene, D gene, CDR3 length, J gene, CDR3 protein, CDR3 DNA. D genes are given only for firm matches. Size is stated for part of the rows, as once, few or many counts, or as a class when the clone is expanded.

>.|TRBV29-1|TRBD2|15|TRBJ2-1
CSTTVAGGTYNEQFF
TGCAGCACCACTGTGGCGGGGGGGACCTACAATGAGCAGTTCTTC
>.|TRBV10-3|.|17|TRBJ1-2
CAISEPARRGSNYGYTF
TGTGCCATCAGTGAGCCGGCGCGGAGGGGATCTAACTATGGCTACACCTTC
>.|TRBV5-1|.|14|TRBJ2-1
CASSPGTGVYEQFF
TGCGCCAGCAGCCCTGGGACTGGTGTCTATGAGCAGTTCTTC
>.|TRBV6-1|.|19|TRBJ2-1
CASSEDPGLRRGLYNEQFF
TGTGCCAGCAGTGAAGATCCGGGTCTTAGGCGGGGGCTTTACAATGAGCAGTTCTTC
>.|TRBV21-1|.|15|TRBJ2-1
CASSIDAGTIYEQFF
TGTGCCAGCAGCATTGATGCCGGGACTATTTATGAGCAGTTCTTC
>once|TRBV12-3/TRBV12-4|.|13|TRBJ1-6
CASSSYENSPLHF
TGTGCCAGCAGCTCCTACGAAAATTCACCCCTCCACTTT
>.|TRBV24-1|.|18|TRBJ2-1
CATSDGRSGALSYNEQFF
TGTGCCACCAGTGACGGTCGTTCAGGGGCCCTCTCCTACAATGAGCAGTTCTTC
>.|TRBV10-3|TRBD1|12|TRBJ2-1
CAISQQGNEQFF
TGTGCCATCAGCCAACAGGGGAATGAGCAGTTCTTC
>.|TRBV27|.|13|TRBJ2-1
CASKKGVGDEQFF
TGTGCCAGCAAAAAAGGGGTGGGCGATGAGCAGTTCTTC
>.|TRBV19|TRBD2|15|TRBJ2-1
CASSITSGGAREQFF
TGTGCCAGTAGTATTACTAGCGGGGGGGCCCGCGAGCAGTTCTTC
>.|TRBV5-1|TRBD1|13|TRBJ1-1
CASSLGTGFEAFF
TGCGCCAGCAGCTTGGGGACAGGGTTTGAAGCTTTCTTT
>few|TRBV30|TRBD1|15|TRBJ2-3
CAWSVFPGQGDTQYF
TGTGCCTGGAGTGTCTTCCCGGGACAGGGGGATACGCAGTATTTT
>.|TRBV3-1/TRBV3-2|.|14|TRBJ1-2
CASSQVSRDYGYTF
TGTGCCAGCAGCCAAGTATCTCGCGACTATGGCTACACCTTC
>.|TRBV29-1|.|12|TRBJ1-1
CSVGSTDTEAFF
TGCAGTGTAGGCAGTACAGACACTGAAGCTTTCTTT
>.|TRBV9|.|13|TRBJ1-3
CASSAPSGNTIYF
TGTGCCAGCAGCGCCCCTTCTGGAAACACCATATATTTT
>.|TRBV2|.|15|TRBJ1-6
CASSERWGGNSPLHF
TGTGCCAGCAGTGAGCGGTGGGGAGGTAATTCACCCCTCCACTTT
>.|TRBV13|TRBD1|15|TRBJ1-1
CASSYRTGVGTEAFF
TGTGCCAGCAGCTACAGGACAGGGGTGGGCACTGAAGCTTTCTTT
>.|TRBV18|.|13|TRBJ1-3
CASSTGNGNTIYF
TGTGCCAGCTCCACAGGGAACGGAAACACCATATATTTT
>.|TRBV27|.|13|TRBJ1-1
CASMLTGSPEAFF
TGTGCCAGCATGCTCACAGGGTCCCCTGAAGCTTTCTTT
>few|TRBV19|.|17|TRBJ1-5
CASSKRSQINSNQPQHF
TGTGCCAGTAGTAAGAGAAGCCAAATCAATAGCAATCAGCCCCAGCATTTT
>.|TRBV5-1|.|14|TRBJ2-1
CASSLAVGNNEQFF
TGCGCCAGCAGCTTGGCTGTGGGCAACAATGAGCAGTTCTTC
>.|TRBV19|TRBD1|15|TRBJ1-1
CASSKNRGRVTEAFF
TGTGCCAGTAGTAAAAACAGGGGGAGGGTTACTGAAGCTTTCTTT